This T cell receptor (beta chain) was recovered during a study of blood T cell repertoires in COVID-19. Study background: Acute and convalescent COVID-19 samples came from the United States, Italy and Spain. In each case, the material was cDNA or gDNA derived from T cells, B-cell-depleted T cells, or PBMCs.

This clone has a single count. In the original workflow: By means of reference gene primer amplification, nucleated cell counts were estimated. Clones were read by immunoSEQ multiplex PCR, and TCRdb kept only the in-frame ones, dropping some. V and J calls and clone size come straight from that table; D and trimming were deduced from the DNA. The data contain tens of thousands of clones, roughly 76% of them singletons. Enrollment of patients from Seattle took place during active infection, with longitudinal follow-up. Sequencing was done on a sample of peripheral blood. The receptor was derived from an elderly man with COVID-19, enrolled during active disease.

The CDR3 DNA is TGTGCCAGCAGCTTAAAACCGGGGAGCTCCTACGAGCAGTACTTC. Protein sequence: CASSLKPGSSYEQYF. V is TRBV7-3 and J is TRBJ2-7; possible D gene TRBD2, 5 bases. Trimming took off 1 base at V and 0 bases at J, with 10 bases between the two ends. Germline V gene lookup returns CDR1 SGHTA and CDR2 FQGTGA. This CDR3 has 15 amino acids. The whole variable domain, filled in from reference TRBV7-3 and TRBJ2-7, reads GAGVSQTPSNKVTEKGKYVELRCDPISGHTALYWYRQSLGQGPEFLIYFQGTGAADDSGLPNDRFFAVRPEGSVSTLKIQRTERGDSAVYLCASSLKPGSSYEQYFGPGTRLTVT.